The next 21 T cell receptor beta chains were all read from a single sample in a study of early T cells in non-severe SARS-CoV-2 infection. One entry per CDR3 protein, called by TCRdb with MiXCR from the 5' RACE reads. The top ten clones hold roughly a tenth of a sample with tens of thousands of distinct CDR3 sequences, roughly 7.8% of them seen once. The input for sequencing was whole blood, taken at baseline. The receptors originated from an adult who was a healthcare worker with PCR-confirmed SARS-CoV-2 infection or an uninfected control (not recorded which).

This clonotype is termed medium-sized. The rearrangement uses TRBV12-3 or TRBV12-4 and TRBJ2-3; D tentatively fits TRBD1 or TRBD2 (6 bases each). The CDR3 covers 12 residues. The germline V and J ends were trimmed by 5 bases and 6 bases, with 9 bases remaining between them. The CDR3 coding sequence is TGTGCCAGCAGTCGAGGGGGGGATACGCAGTATTTT. It specifies CASSRGGDTQYF.

The table lists this clonotype with many counts. The rearrangement joins TRBV14 to TRBJ2-1; 8 bases line up with TRBD2. This CDR3 contains 15 residues. The germline V gene encodes CDR1 SGHDN and CDR2 FVKESK. Losses at the gene ends were 6 bases for V and 2 bases for J; bases not matched to a gene: 6. Written as DNA, the CDR3 is TGTGCCAGCAGGACGGCGGGAGGTACCTACAATGAGCAGTTCTTC. It codes for CASRTAGGTYNEQFF. The complete variable domain, with remaining parts taken from reference TRBV14 and TRBJ2-1, reads EAGVTQFPSHSVIEKGQTVTLRCDPISGHDNLYWYRRVMGKEIKFLLHFVKESKQDESGMPNNRFLAERTGGTYSTLKVQPAELEDSGVYFCASRTAGGTYNEQFFGPGTRLTVL.

This chain connects TRBV7-6 to TRBJ1-1; 9 bases agree with TRBD1. J lost 6 bases, V lost 1 base, and 12 bases had no gene match. CDR1 and CDR2 from the germline V gene are SGHVS and FNYEAQ. CDR3 length equals 17 residues. DNA for the CDR3: TGTGCCAGCAGCTTAGACGGACAGGGGAGTCCTAACTCTGAAGCTTTCTTT. This codes for CASSLDGQGSPNSEAFF.

This clonotype occurred a few times. The rearrangement links TRBV27 to TRBJ2-1; no reliable D call. The CDR3 spans 11 residues. V shed 4 bases and J shed 8 bases, with 6 bases lying between them. Germline values: CDR1 MNHEY, CDR2 SMNVEV (reference sequence). The CDR3 coding sequence is TGTGCCAGCAGTTCTAACCATGAGCAGTTCTTC. As protein: CASSSNHEQFF.

In this sample, this clonotype turned up many times. The chain has TRBV7-9 and TRBJ2-7, with 8 bases lining up with TRBD1. This CDR3 comprises 15 residues. Trimming removed 5 bases from V and 0 bases from J; junction bases left unmatched: 6. CDR1 and CDR2 from the germline V gene are SEHNR and FQNEAQ (reference sequence). CDR3 DNA: TGTGCCAGCAGCAGCCGGGACAGGCTCTCCTACGAGCAGTACTTC. This sequence encodes CASSSRDRLSYEQYF.

The chain links TRBV9 to TRBJ2-7; the D gene is possibly TRBD1 (5 bases). The germline gives CDR1 SGDLS, CDR2 YYNGEE. The CDR3 sequence is 16 residues long. Trimming took off 3 bases at V and 4 bases at J, with 20 bases between the two ends. The CDR3 DNA reads TGTGCCAGCAGCGCTACACCAGGGTCTCCTGGATACGAGCAGTACTTC. It yields the protein CASSATPGSPGYEQYF.

There are many counts of this clonotype. The chain links TRBV6-5 to TRBJ1-1; D is ambiguous. V lost 2 bases to trimming and J lost 5 bases, with 12 bases between them. The CDR3 extends over 14 amino acids. Per the germline V gene, CDR1 is MNHEY and CDR2 is SVGAGI. The CDR3 DNA is TGTGCCAGCAGTTACGGGTCTCGAGGGACTGAAGCTTTCTTT. Its translation is CASSYGSRGTEAFF.

This clonotype was seen many times. The chain recombines TRBV20-1 with TRBJ1-1; D may be TRBD1 (5 bases). Trimming pared 5 bases from V and 3 bases from J, leaving 10 bases between. The length of the CDR3 is 12 residues. Germline assignment: CDR1 DFQATT and CDR2 SNEGSKA (reference sequence). The CDR3 region has the DNA TGCAGTGCTCGCCCCAGGGACACTGAAGCTTTCTTT. It yields the protein CSARPRDTEAFF.

In this sample, this clonotype turned up many times. CDR3: CASSLTPGLGILFF. The DNA for the CDR3 is TGTGCCAGCAGCTTAACGCCGGGACTCGGTATACTGTTTTTT. V and J are TRBV7-3 and TRBJ2-2; tentative D call: TRBD2 (6 bases). The V gene lost 0 bases and the J gene lost 14 bases, with 16 bases spanning the gap. Germline-derived CDR1 and CDR2 are SGHTA and FQGTGA. The CDR3 contains 14 residues. Complete variable domain (other parts from reference TRBV7-3 and TRBJ2-2): GAGVSQTPSNKVTEKGKYVELRCDPISGHTALYWYRQSLGQGPEFLIYFQGTGAADDSGLPNDRFFAVRPEGSVSTLKIQRTERGDSAVYLCASSLTPGLGILFFGEGSRLTVL.

The table lists this clonotype with a few counts. The gene calls are TRBV5-1 and TRBJ2-4, with D possibly matching TRBD2 (5 bases). V was trimmed by 7 bases and J by 7 bases, leaving 15 bases between them. The CDR3 length is 13 residues. Germline CDR1 and CDR2: SGHRS and YFSETQ. CDR3: CASRMGEENIQYF. CDR3 DNA sequence: TGCGCCAGCCGAATGGGAGAGGAGAACATTCAGTACTTC.

This clonotype was found a few times. The gene calls are TRBV10-3 and TRBJ2-6, with no clear D. The CDR3 totals 16 residues. V was clipped by 3 bases and J by 0 bases, with 9 bases between them. CDR1 is ENHRY and CDR2 is SYGVKD in the germline V gene. This CDR3 reads CAISDSSNSGANVLTF. In DNA, the CDR3 is TGTGCCATCAGTGACAGTTCGAACTCTGGGGCCAACGTCCTGACTTTC.

The chain joins TRBV7-9 to TRBJ2-7, with unresolved D. CDR1 and CDR2 from the germline V gene are SEHNR and FQNEAQ (reference sequence). This CDR3 region has 15 residues. Between the trimmed V and J ends, which lost 4 bases and 0 bases, there was a span of 13 bases. CDR3 sequence (DNA): TGTGCCAGCAGCTCCGGGCCCAAAGCCTCCTACGAGCAGTACTTC. It codes for CASSSGPKASYEQYF.

This clonotype showed up just a few times. The gene calls are TRBV5-1 and TRBJ2-7, with a tentative D call TRBD1 (5 bases). CDR3 length: 12 amino acids. The germline CDR1 and CDR2 sequences are SGHRS and YFSETQ. The germline V and J ends were trimmed by 3 bases and 2 bases, with 6 bases remaining between them. The CDR3 DNA sequence: TGCGCCAGCAGCTCGGACACCTACGAGCAGTACTTC. It translates to CASSSDTYEQYF.

This clonotype was observed a handful of times. The chain uses TRBV6-1 and TRBJ2-1; 13 bases line up with TRBD2. V lost 1 base and J lost 10; bases outside the gene matches: 4. This CDR3 contains 15 residues. In germline, CDR1 is MNHNS, CDR2 SASEGT. The CDR3 protein is CASSEGTSGSMEQFF. The CDR3 DNA is TGTGCCAGCAGTGAAGGGACTAGCGGGAGTATGGAGCAGTTCTTC.

The chain links TRBV6-6 to TRBJ1-3; D unresolved. The CDR3 length is 14 residues. The germline V gene has CDR1 MNHNY and CDR2 SVGAGI (reference sequence). Trimming removed 5 bases at V and 1 base at J, with 9 bases between. CDR3 residues: CASSNRGSGNTIYF. Written as DNA, the CDR3 is TGTGCCAGCAGTAACCGGGGTTCTGGAAACACCATATATTTT.

The rearrangement links TRBV12-3 or TRBV12-4 to TRBJ2-1, with D uncertain. The CDR3 consists of 13 residues. Trimming removed 1 base from V and 12 bases from J, with 13 bases in between. DNA of the CDR3: TGTGCCAGCAGTTTAGGCCCTATGGCTTGGCAGTTCTTC. This translates into CASSLGPMAWQFF.

Only a few counts were recorded for this clonotype. This chain uses TRBV28 with TRBJ2-7; D is uncertain. The ends were cut back, 5 bases at V and 3 bases at J, with 8 bases in the middle. CDR1 and CDR2 from the germline V gene are MDHEN and SYDVKM. CDR3 length: 12 amino acids. The chain's CDR3 is CASSPQHYEQYF. The CDR3 bases are TGTGCCAGCAGTCCTCAACACTACGAGCAGTACTTC.

This chain joins TRBV12-3 or TRBV12-4 and TRBJ2-4, with TRBD1 as a possible D gene (5 bases). The CDR3 totals 14 residues. Trimming stripped 5 bases from V and 6 bases from J, with 14 bases between. The CDR3 sequence: CASSPTAKTNIQYF. DNA for the CDR3: TGTGCCAGCAGTCCGACAGCTAAGACAAACATTCAGTACTTC.

The chain is built from TRBV30 and TRBJ2-7, with a tentative D call TRBD1 (6 bases). Trimming took off 8 bases at V and 3 bases at J, with 14 bases between the two ends. This CDR3 is built from 12 residues. Germline V CDR1 and CDR2: GTSNPN, SVGIG (reference sequence). This chain's CDR3 is CASQQGNYEQYF. CDR3 sequence (DNA): TGTGCCAGCCAACAGGGCAACTACGAGCAGTACTTC.

This clonotype occurred a few times. The rearrangement uses TRBV19 and TRBJ2-1, with 11 bases aligning to TRBD2. The germline V gene encodes CDR1 LNHDA and CDR2 SQIVND (reference sequence). The length of the CDR3 is 17 residues. The V gene end was trimmed by 2 bases and the J gene end by 4 bases; junction bases not matched to a gene: 7. The CDR3 DNA sequence: TGTGCCAGTAGTATAAAAAAGGGACTAGCGGAGTACAATGAGCAGTTCTTC. This gives the protein CASSIKKGLAEYNEQFF.

This clonotype was seen repeatedly, ten times or more. The rearrangement links TRBV5-1 to TRBJ2-5; D not certain. In germline, CDR1 is SGHRS, CDR2 YFSETQ. Between the trimmed V and J ends, which lost 0 bases and 5 bases, there was a span of 23 bases. The CDR3 consists of 18 residues. The chain's CDR3 is CASSLAGLSSAQGETQYF. The CDR3 DNA is TGCGCCAGCAGCTTGGCTGGGCTCTCTTCGGCCCAAGGGGAGACCCAGTACTTC.